The source of this TCR beta chain is a study of blood T cell repertoires in COVID-19. Study-level background: The samples span acute and convalescent COVID-19 from the United States, Italy and Spain.

Seattle researchers signed up patients amid active infection and tracked them longitudinally. Per the original data handling: How many nucleated cells were present was estimated from reference gene primer amplification. Clones were sequenced by immunoSEQ multiplex PCR, and TCRdb holds only the in-frame ones, with some missing. Clone size and the V and J calls come from that table; the DNA yielded D and trimming. Of approximately 160,000 clones detected, more than 85% appear once; the ten largest clones hold under 2%. The source is a woman in her sixties or seventies with COVID-19, enrolled during active disease. The sample consisted of peripheral blood.

CDR3 nucleotides: TGTGCCAGCAGTTACGGCTTGAGGCAGTATGAAAAACTGTTTTTT. This codes for CASSYGLRQYEKLFF. The chain couples TRBV6-2 or TRBV6-3 to TRBJ1-4; no definite D call. V lost 2 bases, J lost 6 bases, and 13 bases lay in between. The germline CDR1 and CDR2 sequences are MNHEY and SVGEGT. CDR3 size: 15 residues.